This T cell receptor (beta chain) was found in a study of T-cell reconstitution after alpha-beta-depleted transplantation in children. The authors prepared the TCRbeta library with unique molecular identifiers. TCRdb reanalysed the PCR reads using MiXCR and keeps one entry per CDR3 protein. The sample lists 780,000 or so distinct CDR3 sequences, approximately 15% occurring once. This CDR3 has 18 residues. V shed 1 base and J 0 bases; nucleotides not matched to a gene: 7. CDR1 and CDR2 from the germline V gene are SGHKS and YYEKEE (reference sequence). Here the sequenced sample was PBMCs, mostly from graft donor cells, taken 360 days after TCRalphabeta/CD19-depleted stem cell transplant. The V and J genes are TRBV5-5 and TRBJ2-7; TRBD2 matches at 13 bases. The clonotype was recovered from a male patient between 5 and 17 years old who had a stem cell transplant for acute lymphoblastic leukemia, so the T cells may come from the graft donor. CDR3 sequence reads: CASSLIGTSGDLSYEQYF. The CDR3 coding sequence is TGTGCCAGCAGCTTGATCGGGACTAGCGGGGACCTCTCCTACGAGCAGTACTTC. Looking up the rest from reference TRBV5-5 and TRBJ2-7 gives the full variable domain: DAGVTQSPTHLIKTRGQQVTLRCSPISGHKSVSWYQQVLGQGPQFIFQYYEKEERGRGNFPDRFSARQFPNYSSELNVNALLLGDSALYLCASSLIGTSGDLSYEQYFGPGTRLTVT.